Reported below is one T cell receptor (beta chain). Its antigen is not identified. Trimming cost V 6 bases and J 3 bases, with 14 bases left between them. This CDR3 has 15 amino acids. The sample is drawn from a study of T cells in Graves' hyperthyroidism and ophthalmopathy. Study conclusions and caveats: Stable hyperthyroidism and ophthalmopathy were separated using 13 V-J signatures. The model's output predicted ophthalmopathy at a median of about 5.9 months prior to onset.

Regions amplified from RNA transcripts were the TCR beta CDR3 regions. A set of HTBI primers served as the primers for a first-round RT-PCR of the TCR CDR3. TCRdb reprocessed the multiplex PCR reads with MiXCR, giving one entry per CDR3 protein. The sample consists of 450,000 to 600,000 distinct CDR3 sequences, nearly 20% of them appearing once. The rearrangement uses TRBV12-3 or TRBV12-4 and TRBJ1-4; D uncertain. Sequencing was carried out using blood. This receptor was taken from a man between 40 and 49 years old with Graves' ophthalmopathy. DNA of the CDR3: TGTGCCAGCAGCCCCCCCGGGGAGGCTAATGAAAAACTGTTTTTT. This codes for CASSPPGEANEKLFF.